Shown below are 8 T cell receptor beta chains from a single sample sequenced in a study of cytomegalovirus exposure and HLA in healthy donors. The PCR employed 60 Vbeta primers together with 13 Jbeta primers. The repertoire was sequenced with immunoSEQ multiplex PCR; TCRdb's copy has only in-frame clones and lacks some. The table includes some 150,000 clones, roughly 80% detected once. Material for sequencing was PBMCs. These receptors all stem from a woman in her fifties or sixties in good health and CMV-seropositive.

The chain joins TRBV18 to TRBJ2-2; TRBD1 aligns across 12 bases. Germline lookup yields CDR1 KGHSH and CDR2 LQKENI. The CDR3 covers 16 residues. V shed 4 bases, J shed 2 bases, and the junction held 2 bases outside the gene matches. The CDR3 DNA sequence: TGTGCCAGCTCACTTGGGACAGGGGGCAACACCGGGGAGCTGTTTTTT. Translation: CASSLGTGGNTGELFF.

The V call is TRBV14, the J call TRBJ1-5; possibly TRBD1 for D (6 bases). There are 15 residues in the CDR3. The germline V and J ends were trimmed by 5 bases and 5 bases, with 16 bases remaining between them. Germline CDR1 is SGHDN and CDR2 is FVKESK. In DNA, the CDR3 is TGTGCCAGCAGCGTCAGGGGCGGCGCGTATCAGCCCCAGCATTTT. It encodes CASSVRGGAYQPQHF.

The chain uses TRBV6-6 and TRBJ2-3; D gene unclear. The germline V gene encodes CDR1 MNHNY and CDR2 SVGAGI (reference sequence). The CDR3 is 12 residues long. Trimming removed 4 bases at V and 0 bases at J, with 2 bases between. Here the CDR3 reads CASSSSTDTQYF. The CDR3 DNA sequence: TGTGCCAGCAGTTCGAGCACAGATACGCAGTATTTT.

The rearrangement links TRBV7-8 to TRBJ1-2; D perhaps matches TRBD1 (5 bases). Germline V CDR1 and CDR2: SGHVS, FQNEAQ. V dropped 5 bases and J dropped 2 bases, with 6 bases sitting between them. The CDR3 spans 12 residues. The CDR3 loop reads CASSPGNYGYTF. Written as DNA, the CDR3 is TGTGCCAGCAGCCCAGGGAACTATGGCTACACCTTC.

V and J are TRBV7-6 and TRBJ2-3; D perhaps matches TRBD2 (7 bases). Germline V gives CDR1 SGHVS, CDR2 FNYEAQ. This CDR3 has 14 residues. V was clipped by 8 bases and J by 6 bases, with 18 bases between them. The CDR3 DNA is TGTGCCAGCGCTAGGAGGGGGGGTCGGGATACGCAGTATTTT. This encodes CASARRGGRDTQYF.

The chain combines TRBV19 with TRBJ1-1; no reliable D call. This CDR3 is 14 amino acids long. CDR1 is LNHDA, CDR2 SQIVND, per germline (reference sequence). The V and J ends lost 3 bases and 4 bases respectively, with 12 bases between them. Here the CDR3 reads CASSMFGGSTEAFF. CDR3 DNA sequence: TGTGCCAGTAGTATGTTTGGCGGATCCACTGAAGCTTTCTTT.

The V gene is TRBV6-1, the J gene TRBJ1-6; 9 bases are shared with TRBD1. The CDR3 totals 14 residues. Germline CDR1 and CDR2: MNHNS and SASEGT. V lost 6 bases to trimming and J lost 10 bases; unmatched junction nucleotides: 7. As DNA, the CDR3 is TGTGCCAGCAGACTACAGGGGGCTTCGTCACCCCTCCACTTT. Its translation: CASRLQGASSPLHF.

This chain links TRBV19 with TRBJ2-1; the match to TRBD1 covers 7 bases. In germline, CDR1 is LNHDA, CDR2 SQIVND (reference sequence). Trimming cost V 6 bases and J 9 bases; bases outside gene matches: 17. The CDR3 contains 16 residues. The CDR3 region is CASSSPPGTATTEQFF. CDR3 bases: TGTGCCAGTAGCTCCCCCCCCGGGACAGCAACCACTGAGCAGTTCTTC.